This T cell receptor beta chain was captured in a study of blood T cell repertoires in COVID-19. This CDR3 is built from 18 residues. The germline V gene has CDR1 MDHEN and CDR2 SYDVKM. With V trimmed by 5 bases and J by 2 bases, 12 bases remained unmatched. Per the original data handling: Quantification of nucleated cells was approximated via reference gene primer amplification. Only in-frame clones appear in the TCRdb table, and some are missing; sequencing was by immunoSEQ multiplex PCR. For V, J and clone size, that table is used; D and trimming come from the DNA. The sample comprises 150,000 to 200,000 clones, roughly 80% of which are singletons, and 7.6% rests with the top ten.

The origin of this receptor is an older woman with COVID-19, enrolled during active disease. The genes are TRBV28 and TRBJ2-3, with 11 bases fitting TRBD2. The sample comprised peripheral blood. CDR3: CASSPPSGRRAYTDTQYF. The CDR3 nucleotides are TGTGCCAGCAGTCCCCCTAGCGGGAGGCGGGCTTACACAGATACGCAGTATTTT.